This TCR beta chain derives from a study of blood T cell repertoires in COVID-19. Germline loops: CDR1 MNHEY, CDR2 SVGAGI. The CDR3 is 15 amino acids. Deletions cut 5 bases from V and 0 bases from J, with 8 bases between. Libraries were prepared by immunoSEQ multiplex PCR; TCRdb keeps only in-frame clonotypes and omits some of them. The profile covers 130,000 to 150,000 clones, with roughly 80% appearing a single time and just over 9% taken by the ten largest. The study assigned cohorts using participant-reported clinical history. This TCR was sampled from a man aged 45-65 years who had recovered from COVID-19. The chain recombines TRBV6-5 with TRBJ2-6, with D maybe TRBD1 (5 bases). The sequencing sample was made of PBMCs or T cells enriched from blood (not recorded which). In DNA form, the CDR3 reads TGTGCCAGCAGTACAGGAAACTCTGGGGCCAACGTCCTGACTTTC. Protein product: CASSTGNSGANVLTF.